This T cell receptor beta chain was obtained from a study of neurological immune-mediated disorders. Study-level results: For the multiple sclerosis repertoire cluster, an association with any clinical or MRI feature was absent. The study found the most TCR clonal expansion in HTLV-1-associated myelopathy and the least in multiple sclerosis, below healthy controls.

The trim removed 6 bases at V and 2 bases at J, leaving 7 bases unmatched. This CDR3 region has 14 residues. The germline V gene encodes CDR1 DFQATT and CDR2 SNEGSKA (reference sequence). This clonotype was picked up many times. Its matching antigen is unknown. Each TCR transcript was tagged with a 10-nucleotide random UMI during 5'RACE. MiXCR was run by TCRdb on the 5' RACE reads, yielding one entry per CDR3 protein. Of around 70,000 distinct CDR3 sequences listed, less than 5.5% were seen once; the top ten hold 7.4%. V is TRBV20-1 and J is TRBJ2-3, with 8 bases that match TRBD2. What was sequenced was PBMCs. The source is a young man with multiple sclerosis. This chain's CDR3 is CSAPSGLVTDTQYF. CDR3 in DNA: TGCAGTGCACCTAGCGGGCTGGTCACAGATACGCAGTATTTT.